A selection of T cell receptor beta chains follows, all from one sample in a study of shared clonotypes between healthy human individuals. Some clones are missing from TCRdb's copy, which holds only in-frame ones; the method was immunoSEQ multiplex PCR. Of about 2.1 million clones in the sample, roughly 95% were seen once. The sample consisted of naive CD8+ T cells from PBMCs. The receptors here all came from a young man in good health. Some clones in this sample may be carry-over from other donors' samples. CDR3s include the opening cysteine and the closing phenylalanine or tryptophan. D genes are given only for firm matches. Size tells how often a clone was seen (once, few, many) or the class of an expanded clone, and some rows leave it out.

abundance: -; d_gene: -; len: 14; j_gene: TRBJ2-1; v_gene: TRBV28; CDR3nt: TGTGCCAGCACCCCTGACGACTCCTACAATGAGCAGTTCTTC; CDR3aa: CASTPDDSYNEQFF
abundance: few; d_gene: -; len: 16; j_gene: TRBJ1-1; v_gene: TRBV28; CDR3nt: TGTGCCAGCAGTTACGGGACGTGGGTAGTAAACGCTGAAGCTTTCTTT; CDR3aa: CASSYGTWVVNAEAFF
abundance: -; d_gene: -; len: 16; j_gene: TRBJ2-3; v_gene: TRBV14; CDR3nt: TGTGCCAGCAGCGACCAGGGGAGTATAAGAAGCACTACGCAGTATTTT; CDR3aa: CASSDQGSIRSTTQYF
abundance: -; d_gene: TRBD2; len: 16; j_gene: TRBJ2-1; v_gene: TRBV27; CDR3nt: TGTGCCAGCAGTTTCATTAGCGGGAGGGTAATCAATGAGCAGTTCTTC; CDR3aa: CASSFISGRVINEQFF
abundance: -; d_gene: -; len: 14; j_gene: TRBJ2-3; v_gene: TRBV5-5; CDR3nt: TGTGCCACCGCGGACAGTTCGGGAACAGATACGCAGTATTTT; CDR3aa: CATADSSGTDTQYF
abundance: -; d_gene: -; len: 13; j_gene: TRBJ1-1; v_gene: TRBV30; CDR3nt: TGTGCCTGGAGTTTAGGGAGGAACACTGAAGCTTTCTTT; CDR3aa: CAWSLGRNTEAFF
abundance: -; d_gene: TRBD1; len: 14; j_gene: TRBJ2-5; v_gene: TRBV6-6; CDR3nt: TGTGCCAGCAGCCGAACAGGGGTCCAAGAGACCCAGTACTTC; CDR3aa: CASSRTGVQETQYF
abundance: -; d_gene: TRBD2; len: 15; j_gene: TRBJ2-7; v_gene: TRBV4-3; CDR3nt: TGCGCCAGCAGCCAAGGCCTGGGACTAGCATACGAGCAGTACTTC; CDR3aa: CASSQGLGLAYEQYF
abundance: -; d_gene: TRBD2; len: 17; j_gene: TRBJ2-5; v_gene: TRBV14; CDR3nt: TGTGCCAGCAGCCAAGATTTCAAGCTAGCGGGAGAAGAGACCCAGTACTTC; CDR3aa: CASSQDFKLAGEETQYF
abundance: -; d_gene: -; len: 16; j_gene: TRBJ2-1; v_gene: TRBV7-9; CDR3nt: TGTGCCAGCAGCTTAGCGGGTGGGCTAGCCGGCAATGAGCAGTTCTTC; CDR3aa: CASSLAGGLAGNEQFF
abundance: -; d_gene: TRBD2; len: 16; j_gene: TRBJ2-7; v_gene: TRBV6-6; CDR3nt: TGTGCCAGCAGTCTCCCAGGCGGTAGCGGGAGGGACGAGCAGTACTTC; CDR3aa: CASSLPGGSGRDEQYF
abundance: -; d_gene: -; len: 16; j_gene: TRBJ2-7; v_gene: TRBV4-2; CDR3nt: TGTGCCAGCAGCCAAGATAGTAAACTAAACTTCTACGAGCAGTACTTC; CDR3aa: CASSQDSKLNFYEQYF
abundance: -; d_gene: -; len: 15; j_gene: TRBJ2-7; v_gene: TRBV28; CDR3nt: TGTGCCAGCAGTTTATACGGGACTCTTACCTACGAGCAGTACTTC; CDR3aa: CASSLYGTLTYEQYF
abundance: -; d_gene: -; len: 13; j_gene: TRBJ1-2; v_gene: TRBV7-9; CDR3nt: TGTGCCAGCAGAACCGGACAAGGCTATGGCTACACCTTC; CDR3aa: CASRTGQGYGYTF
abundance: -; d_gene: -; len: 16; j_gene: TRBJ2-2; v_gene: TRBV7-6; CDR3nt: TGTGCCAGCAAGCATATGGCTGCTAGCTACACCGGGGAGCTGTTTTTT; CDR3aa: CASKHMAASYTGELFF
abundance: -; d_gene: -; len: 18; j_gene: TRBJ2-1; v_gene: TRBV7-9; CDR3nt: TGTGCCAGCATCGCGATCCCCGGTCGTCAAAAGCCGGGCAATGAGCAGTTCTTC; CDR3aa: CASIAIPGRQKPGNEQFF
abundance: -; d_gene: TRBD2; len: 15; j_gene: TRBJ2-7; v_gene: TRBV19; CDR3nt: TGTGCCAGTAGTACTTCTAGCGGGAGAGACTACGAGCAGTACTTC; CDR3aa: CASSTSSGRDYEQYF
abundance: once; d_gene: -; len: 14; j_gene: TRBJ2-1; v_gene: TRBV29-1; CDR3nt: TGCAGCGTCACCGGACTGCTCTCAGGTGGTGAGCAGTTCTTC; CDR3aa: CSVTGLLSGGEQFF
abundance: -; d_gene: TRBD2; len: 16; j_gene: TRBJ2-2; v_gene: TRBV6-1; CDR3nt: TGTGCCAGCAGTGAGGCACCGGGACTAGCTGGCGGGGAGCTGTTTTTT; CDR3aa: CASSEAPGLAGGELFF
abundance: -; d_gene: -; len: 11; j_gene: TRBJ2-4; v_gene: TRBV29-1; CDR3nt: TGCAGCGTTGGTCACCAAAACATTCAGTACTTC; CDR3aa: CSVGHQNIQYF
abundance: -; d_gene: TRBD1; len: 21; j_gene: TRBJ2-6; v_gene: TRBV28; CDR3nt: TGTGCCAGCAGTCCCGACCGGGACAGGAGTTTAATACGCTCTGGGGCCAACGTCCTGACTTTC; CDR3aa: CASSPDRDRSLIRSGANVLTF
abundance: once; d_gene: -; len: 14; j_gene: TRBJ2-7; v_gene: TRBV7-8; CDR3nt: TGTGCCAGCAGCTTAAAGCGGATTATCTACGAGCAGTACTTC; CDR3aa: CASSLKRIIYEQYF
abundance: once; d_gene: -; len: 11; j_gene: TRBJ1-2; v_gene: TRBV29-1; CDR3nt: TGCAGCGTTGACACCTCGTGGGGCTACACCTTC; CDR3aa: CSVDTSWGYTF